This T cell receptor beta chain came from a study of cytomegalovirus exposure and HLA in healthy donors. The overall study: It was reported in a later analysis that the same platform had been used for the 120 validation repertoires as for the 550 to 700 first-cohort repertoires. Broader study findings: Most observed TCR sequences were rare, whereas some public TCRs were detected in many donors. Per published reports, the classifier diagnosed cytomegalovirus status with high specificity and sensitivity.

The data were produced by immunoSEQ multiplex PCR, yet TCRdb's version contains in-frame clones alone and is incomplete. In the table there are about 310,000 clones, 70% to 90% of which are singletons. Turning to this clone: Its antigen is currently unknown.

V lost 0 bases and J lost 3; bases outside the gene matches: 6. The CDR3 is 15 amino acids. CDR1 SGHRS and CDR2 YFSETQ come from the germline V gene. The genes are TRBV5-1 and TRBJ2-7, with TRBD1 matching over 7 bases. What was sequenced was PBMCs. The sequence was collected from a man in his thirties or forties in good health and CMV-seronegative. The CDR3 here is CASSLEGTVIYEQYF. The CDR3 DNA reads as TGCGCCAGCAGCTTGGAGGGGACAGTCATCTACGAGCAGTACTTC.